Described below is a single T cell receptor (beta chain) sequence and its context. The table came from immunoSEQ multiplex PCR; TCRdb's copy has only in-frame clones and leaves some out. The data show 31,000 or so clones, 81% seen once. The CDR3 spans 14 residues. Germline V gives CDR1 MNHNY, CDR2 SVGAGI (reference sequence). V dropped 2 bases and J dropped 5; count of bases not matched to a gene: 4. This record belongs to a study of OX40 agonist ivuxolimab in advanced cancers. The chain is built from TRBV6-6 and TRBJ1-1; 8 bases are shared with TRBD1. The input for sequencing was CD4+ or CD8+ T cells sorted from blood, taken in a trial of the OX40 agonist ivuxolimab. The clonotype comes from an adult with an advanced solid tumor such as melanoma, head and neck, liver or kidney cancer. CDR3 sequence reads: CASSYGRGRTEAFF. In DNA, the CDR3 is TGTGCCAGCAGTTACGGCAGGGGGCGGACTGAAGCTTTCTTT.